This T cell receptor (beta chain) was sequenced during a study of blood T cell repertoires in COVID-19. Study context: PBMCs, B-cell-depleted T cells, or T cells provided the cDNA or gDNA that made up the material.

Germline values: CDR1 KGHDR, CDR2 SFDVKD. The CDR3 is 16 amino acids. V shed 4 bases, J shed 4 bases, and the junction held 6 bases outside the gene matches. Authors' data handling: Cell counts per sample came from amplifying reference gene primers. The method was immunoSEQ multiplex PCR; TCRdb's version includes in-frame clones alone and lacks a portion of them. D and trimming come from the DNA, and the V and J calls and clone size come from that table. The sample lists around 95,000 clones; around four fifths were seen once. The rearrangement uses TRBV24-1 and TRBJ2-3; 11 nucleotides match TRBD1. Sequences were obtained from peripheral blood. This receptor was taken from a man over 45 with active or convalescent COVID-19. The CDR3 protein is CATSEIRDRGSDTQYF. The CDR3 coding sequence is TGTGCCACCAGTGAGATCCGGGACAGGGGGTCAGATACGCAGTATTTT.